These T cell receptor beta chains were read from a single sample in a study of T cell changes during pregnancy in multiple sclerosis. Sequencing was performed with immunoSEQ multiplex PCR; in TCRdb, only in-frame clones are kept and a portion is missing. The sample shows nearly 20,000 clones, roughly 90% of them seen only once. The source was CD8+ T cells from peripheral blood mononuclear cells, collected in the third trimester of pregnancy. These receptors were collected from a female donor in good health, enrolled as a control in a pregnancy study. Each CDR3 is given with its conserved first and last residue. The D gene is left open where the match is weak. Where a row states a size, it is once, few, many or the class of an expanded clone; other rows omit it.

v_call,j_call,d_call,clone_size,cdr3_nt,cdr3_aa
TRBV4-3,TRBJ2-7,TRBD1,.,TGCGCCAGCAGCCGGGGCGGGACAGGGAACGAGCAGTACTTC,CASSRGGTGNEQYF
TRBV5-1,TRBJ2-2,.,.,TGCGCCAGCAGCTTGGAGGGGCGGAACACCGGGGAGCTGTTTTTT,CASSLEGRNTGELFF
TRBV7-9,TRBJ2-2,TRBD2,.,TGTGCCAGCAGCCCGGGGGGACTTAACACCGGGGAGCTGTTTTTT,CASSPGGLNTGELFF
TRBV7-3,TRBJ1-1,.,.,TGTGCCAGCAGCATAGGACAGACGAATGAAGCTTTCTTT,CASSIGQTNEAFF
TRBV13,TRBJ2-7,TRBD2,.,TGTGCCAGCAGCCGCGGCGGGGGTGGCGAGCAGTACTTC,CASSRGGGGEQYF
TRBV11-2,TRBJ1-1,TRBD1,large,TGTGCCAGCAGCTTTCAAGAGGGACAGGCCTTGAACACTGAAGCTTTCTTT,CASSFQEGQALNTEAFF
TRBV5-8,TRBJ1-3,TRBD1,few,TGTGCCAGCAGCTCACCGGACAGGGATTCTGGAAACACCATATATTTT,CASSSPDRDSGNTIYF
TRBV6-4,TRBJ1-5,TRBD1,.,TGTGCCAGCAGTAGCCCCCTGGACAGGGTAATTCAGCCCCAGCATTTT,CASSSPLDRVIQPQHF
TRBV7-9,TRBJ2-7,.,medium-sized,TGTGCCAGCAGCTCCCCCGGGGGGCCCCACCACGAGCAGTACTTC,CASSSPGGPHHEQYF
TRBV7-2,TRBJ1-1,.,medium-sized,TGTGCCAGCAGCTTCTTACAGGGGAACACTGAAGCTTTCTTT,CASSFLQGNTEAFF
TRBV11-3,TRBJ2-2,TRBD2,.,TGTGCCAGCAGCCTAGCGGGGGGCTCCGGGGAGCTGTTTTTT,CASSLAGGSGELFF
TRBV5-6,TRBJ2-7,TRBD1,.,TGTGCCAGCAGCGGGACAGGGGGCTTCTACGAGCAGTACTTC,CASSGTGGFYEQYF
TRBV28,TRBJ2-5,TRBD1,.,TGTGCCAGCAGTCCCCTGGGGGACAGGGCGGAGGAGACCCAGTACTTC,CASSPLGDRAEETQYF
TRBV21-1,TRBJ2-6,.,.,TGTGCCAGCAGCATTCGGGGACAGAGCGACTCTGGGGCCAACGTCCTGACTTTC,CASSIRGQSDSGANVLTF
TRBV11-2,TRBJ2-1,TRBD2,.,TGTGCCAGCAGCTTAGCGGGGGGTCTCCCCACCCCCCACAATGAGCAGTTCTTC,CASSLAGGLPTPHNEQFF
TRBV30,TRBJ2-5,TRBD2,.,TGTGCCTGGAATATGCTGGCGGGGGTCCAAGAGACCCAGTACTTC,CAWNMLAGVQETQYF
TRBV28,TRBJ1-1,TRBD1,.,TGTGCCAGCAGTTCGGACAGGAACACGAACACTGAAGCTTTCTTT,CASSSDRNTNTEAFF
TRBV6-1,TRBJ2-7,.,.,TGTGCCAGCAGTGGCTACGGGACTCTATCCTACGTGCAGTACTTC,CASSGYGTLSYVQYF
TRBV11-2,TRBJ2-1,TRBD2,.,TGTGCCAGCAGCTTATCTAGCGGACCCGGTTACAATGAGCAGTTCTTC,CASSLSSGPGYNEQFF
TRBV30,TRBJ1-2,.,.,TGTGCCTGGAGTGAATCGGGGGGCCTTGGGGATGGCTACACCTTC,CAWSESGGLGDGYTF
TRBV7-2,TRBJ2-5,.,medium-sized,TGTGCCAGCAGCGCCGGGACACCCTCAGGAGAGACCCAGTACTTC,CASSAGTPSGETQYF
TRBV28,TRBJ1-5,.,few,TGTGCCAGCAGTACCAGTGGCAATCAGCCCCAGCATTTT,CASSTSGNQPQHF
TRBV28,TRBJ1-3,.,.,TGTGCCAGCAAGGTACAGAGAGACGGAAACACCATATATTTT,CASKVQRDGNTIYF
TRBV6-5,TRBJ2-7,.,.,TGTGCCAGCAGAGACACCGCCTACGAGCAGTACTTC,CASRDTAYEQYF
TRBV19,TRBJ1-1,TRBD1,.,TGTGCCAGTGGGGAACAGGGGGCCACTGAAGCTTTCTTT,CASGEQGATEAFF
TRBV4-3,TRBJ2-3,TRBD2,.,TGCGCCAGCAGCCAAGGGGCTAGCGGGGGGCCAGATACGCAGTATTTT,CASSQGASGGPDTQYF
TRBV27,TRBJ2-5,.,.,TGTGCCAGCAGTCTAAATGAGGGCCAAGAGACCCAGTACTTC,CASSLNEGQETQYF
TRBV4-2,TRBJ1-1,.,.,TGTGCCAGCAGCCAAGATCTTGGAGTATCCCAATACTCTTTCTTT,CASSQDLGVSQYSFF
TRBV7-2,TRBJ2-7,TRBD1,.,TGTGCCAGCAGCTTGGACAGGTTCTACTCCGAGCAGTACTTC,CASSLDRFYSEQYF
TRBV10-3,TRBJ2-5,TRBD1,few,TGTGCCATCAGTGAGTCTGACAGGGAAGAGACCCAGTACTTC,CAISESDREETQYF
TRBV13,TRBJ2-4,TRBD1,.,TGTGCCAGCAGCGCCACGGGACAGAAGTACTTC,CASSATGQKYF
TRBV9,TRBJ1-2,.,.,TGTGCCAGCAGCGGTAGAGACAGGTTCTATGGCTACACCTTC,CASSGRDRFYGYTF
TRBV7-9,TRBJ1-5,.,.,TGTGCCAGCAGCTTAGCGCTAAAGGTAACAGATAGCAATCAGCCCCAGCATTTT,CASSLALKVTDSNQPQHF
TRBV7-9,TRBJ1-4,.,once,TGTGCCAGCAGCTCCGGACAGCCTGATGAAAAACTGTTTTTT,CASSSGQPDEKLFF
TRBV27,TRBJ1-1,TRBD1,.,TGTGCCAGCAGTTTAAGGACAGGGGCGAACACTGAAGCTTTCTTT,CASSLRTGANTEAFF
TRBV30,TRBJ2-1,TRBD2,.,TGTGCCTGGAGTTTTAGCGGGGGGCCCTTTGGCAATGAGCAGTTCTTC,CAWSFSGGPFGNEQFF
TRBV19,TRBJ1-5,.,few,TGTGCCAGTAGGGAACAGGGCGCCCAGCCCCAGCATTTT,CASREQGAQPQHF
TRBV5-8,TRBJ2-7,.,.,TGTGCCAGCAGCCCCTACTACGAGCAGTACTTC,CASSPYYEQYF
TRBV27,TRBJ2-2,.,.,TGTGCCAGCAGCCTTAACAGTGGGGAGCTGTTTTTT,CASSLNSGELFF
TRBV5-3,TRBJ2-7,TRBD2,.,TGTGCCAGAAGAGACCCAAAGAGCGGGGCTTCCTACGAGCAGTACTTC,CARRDPKSGASYEQYF
TRBV4-3,TRBJ2-7,TRBD1,.,TGCGCCAGCAGCCCTCGGACAGGTACGTCCTACGAGCAGTACTTC,CASSPRTGTSYEQYF
TRBV2,TRBJ2-1,TRBD2,once,TGTGCCAGCAGTGATGGAGGTGGCGGGGGGGCCGTTATGGATGAGCAGTTCTTC,CASSDGGGGGAVMDEQFF
TRBV19,TRBJ1-5,TRBD1,.,TGTGCCAGTAGTAGCAGGGGGCACAATCAGCCCCAGCATTTT,CASSSRGHNQPQHF
TRBV4-3,TRBJ2-1,.,.,TGCGCCAGCAGCCAAGATCCGGGGAATGAGCAGTTCTTC,CASSQDPGNEQFF
TRBV27,TRBJ1-2,TRBD1,once,TGTGCCAGCAGTAATACGAGGACAGGGCGAAATGGCTACACCTTC,CASSNTRTGRNGYTF
TRBV7-8,TRBJ1-1,.,once,TGTGCCAGCAGCCTTGGGAGGGGGAACACTGAAGCTTTCTTT,CASSLGRGNTEAFF
TRBV7-9,TRBJ2-2,.,.,TGTGCCAGCAGCCCTACGGCTAGCCGCGCCGGGGAGCTGTTTTTT,CASSPTASRAGELFF
TRBV19,TRBJ1-4,.,.,TGTGCCAGTAGTCCCAGGGAGGGTGAAATGAAAAGACTGTTTTTT,CASSPREGEMKRLFF
TRBV27,TRBJ1-3,.,.,TGTGCCAGCAGTTTATCAGCAGGGTCTGGAAACACCATATATTTT,CASSLSAGSGNTIYF
TRBV28,TRBJ2-5,.,.,TGTGCCAGCAGTGCCATCGGGTCTCAAGAGACCCAGTACTTC,CASSAIGSQETQYF
TRBV5-4,TRBJ2-1,.,.,TGTGCCAGCAGCTTGGGGGCCAATGAGCAGTTCTTC,CASSLGANEQFF
TRBV11-2,TRBJ1-2,.,once,TGTGCCAGCAGCTTAGAGATAAGCAGGGCCAACTATGGCTACACCTTC,CASSLEISRANYGYTF